This T cell receptor beta chain originates from a study of graft-versus-host responses after intestinal transplantation. This clone was recorded only once. CDR3 length: 16 amino acids. Trimming cost V 0 bases and J 3 bases, with 15 bases left between them. Germline CDR1 reads SGDLS; CDR2 reads YYNGEE. Clones were read by immunoSEQ multiplex PCR, and TCRdb kept only the in-frame ones, dropping some. Of about 3,500 clones listed, 94% are singletons. The TCR was taken from a human patient who received an intestinal transplant, so some T cells may come from the graft donor. The chain links TRBV9 to TRBJ2-5; D uncertain. The input for sequencing was PBMCs, taken 11 days after intestinal transplantation. CDR3 protein: CASSVGKFLREETQYF. The CDR3 DNA is TGTGCCAGCAGCGTAGGGAAATTCTTGCGAGAAGAGACCCAGTACTTC.